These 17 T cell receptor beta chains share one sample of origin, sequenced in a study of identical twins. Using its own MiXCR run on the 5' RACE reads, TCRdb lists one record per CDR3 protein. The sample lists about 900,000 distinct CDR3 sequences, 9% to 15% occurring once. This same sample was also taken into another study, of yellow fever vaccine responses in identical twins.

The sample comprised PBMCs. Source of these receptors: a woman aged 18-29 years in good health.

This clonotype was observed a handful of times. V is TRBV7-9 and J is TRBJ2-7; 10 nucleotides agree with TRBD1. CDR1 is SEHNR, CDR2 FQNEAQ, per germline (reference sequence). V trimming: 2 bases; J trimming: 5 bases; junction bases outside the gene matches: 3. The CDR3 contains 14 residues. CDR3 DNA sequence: TGTGCCAGCAGCTTATGGGGGACAGGGGACGAGCAGTACTTC. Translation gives CASSLWGTGDEQYF.

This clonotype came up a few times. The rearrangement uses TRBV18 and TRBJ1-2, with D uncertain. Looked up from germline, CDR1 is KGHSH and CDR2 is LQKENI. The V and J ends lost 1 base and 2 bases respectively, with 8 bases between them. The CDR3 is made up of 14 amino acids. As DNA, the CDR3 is TGTGCCAGCTCACCACGCGGGCTGAACTATGGCTACACCTTC. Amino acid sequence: CASSPRGLNYGYTF. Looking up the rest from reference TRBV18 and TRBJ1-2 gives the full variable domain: NAGVMQNPRHLVRRRGQEARLRCSPMKGHSHVYWYRQLPEEGLKFMVYLQKENIIDESGMPKERFSAEFPKEGPSILRIQQVVRGDSAAYFCASSPRGLNYGYTFGSGTRLTVV.

The CDR3 protein is CASSLVHPSSQALFDNEQFF. As DNA, the CDR3 is TGTGCCAGCAGCTTAGTCCACCCCTCCTCACAGGCGCTGTTTGACAATGAGCAGTTCTTC. This chain joins TRBV7-6 and TRBJ2-1, with D maybe TRBD1 (5 bases). Between the trimmed V and J ends, which lost 1 base and 5 bases, there was a span of 27 bases. Germline loops: CDR1 SGHVS, CDR2 FNYEAQ. This CDR3 region has 20 residues. Filled out from reference TRBV7-6 and TRBJ2-1, the complete variable domain reads GAGVSQSPRYKVTKRGQDVALRCDPISGHVSLYWYRQALGQGPEFLTYFNYEAQQDKSGLPNDRFSAERPEGSISTLTIQRTEQRDSAMYRCASSLVHPSSQALFDNEQFFGPGTRLTVL.

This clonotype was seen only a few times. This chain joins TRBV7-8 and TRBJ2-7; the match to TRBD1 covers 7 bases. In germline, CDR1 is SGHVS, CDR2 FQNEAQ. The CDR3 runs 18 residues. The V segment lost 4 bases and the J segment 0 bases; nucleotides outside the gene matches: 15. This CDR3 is CASSSDARQGNPSYEQYF. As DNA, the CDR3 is TGTGCCAGCAGCTCCGACGCACGACAGGGAAATCCCTCCTACGAGCAGTACTTC.

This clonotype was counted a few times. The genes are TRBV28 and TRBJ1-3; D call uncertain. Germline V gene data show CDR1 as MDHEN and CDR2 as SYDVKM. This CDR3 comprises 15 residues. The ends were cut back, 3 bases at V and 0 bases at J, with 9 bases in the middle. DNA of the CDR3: TGTGCCAGCAGTTTTCGTCTTTTCTCTGGAAACACCATATATTTT. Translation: CASSFRLFSGNTIYF.

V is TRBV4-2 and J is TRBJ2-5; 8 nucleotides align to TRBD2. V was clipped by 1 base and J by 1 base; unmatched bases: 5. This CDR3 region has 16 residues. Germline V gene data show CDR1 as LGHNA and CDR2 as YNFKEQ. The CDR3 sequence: CASSQGGAGGQETQYF. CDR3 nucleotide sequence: TGTGCCAGCAGCCAAGGGGGGGCGGGGGGCCAAGAGACCCAGTACTTC.

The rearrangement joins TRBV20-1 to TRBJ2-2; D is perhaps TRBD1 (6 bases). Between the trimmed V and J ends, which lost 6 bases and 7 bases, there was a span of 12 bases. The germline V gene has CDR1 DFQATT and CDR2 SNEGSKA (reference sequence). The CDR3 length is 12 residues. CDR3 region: CSALTGIGELFF. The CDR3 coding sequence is TGCAGTGCGCTCACAGGGATCGGGGAGCTGTTTTTT.

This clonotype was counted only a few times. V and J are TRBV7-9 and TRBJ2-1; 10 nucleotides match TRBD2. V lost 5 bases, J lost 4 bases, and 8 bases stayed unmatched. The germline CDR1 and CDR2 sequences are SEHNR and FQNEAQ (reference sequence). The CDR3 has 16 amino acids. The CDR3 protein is CASSLTSGIPYNEQFF. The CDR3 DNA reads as TGTGCCAGCAGCCTCACTAGCGGGATCCCTTACAATGAGCAGTTCTTC.

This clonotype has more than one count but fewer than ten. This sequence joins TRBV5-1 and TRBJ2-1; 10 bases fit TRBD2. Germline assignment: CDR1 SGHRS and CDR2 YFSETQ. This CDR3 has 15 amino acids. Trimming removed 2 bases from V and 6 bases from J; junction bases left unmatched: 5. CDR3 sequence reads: CASSFLAGELNEQFF. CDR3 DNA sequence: TGCGCCAGCAGCTTCCTAGCGGGAGAGCTCAATGAGCAGTTCTTC.

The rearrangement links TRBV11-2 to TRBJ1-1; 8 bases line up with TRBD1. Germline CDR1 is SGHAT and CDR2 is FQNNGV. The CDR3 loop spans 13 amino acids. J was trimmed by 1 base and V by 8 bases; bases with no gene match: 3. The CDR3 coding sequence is TGTGCCAGCGGACAGGGCCGGAACACTGAAGCTTTCTTT. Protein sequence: CASGQGRNTEAFF.

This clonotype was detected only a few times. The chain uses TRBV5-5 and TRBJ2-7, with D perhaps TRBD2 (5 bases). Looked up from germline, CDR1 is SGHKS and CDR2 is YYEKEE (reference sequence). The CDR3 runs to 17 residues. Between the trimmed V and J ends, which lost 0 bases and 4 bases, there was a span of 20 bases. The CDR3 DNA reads TGTGCCAGCAGCTTGGAGGTGGGTTTCGGCGGGTTTTACGAGCAGTACGTC. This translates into CASSLEVGFGGFYEQYV.

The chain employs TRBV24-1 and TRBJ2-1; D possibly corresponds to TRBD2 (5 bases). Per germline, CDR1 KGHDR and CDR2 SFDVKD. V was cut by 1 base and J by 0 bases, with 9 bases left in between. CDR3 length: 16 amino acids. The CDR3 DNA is TGTGCCACCAGTGATTTTATTGGGAGCTCCTACAATGAGCAGTTCTTC. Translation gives CATSDFIGSSYNEQFF.

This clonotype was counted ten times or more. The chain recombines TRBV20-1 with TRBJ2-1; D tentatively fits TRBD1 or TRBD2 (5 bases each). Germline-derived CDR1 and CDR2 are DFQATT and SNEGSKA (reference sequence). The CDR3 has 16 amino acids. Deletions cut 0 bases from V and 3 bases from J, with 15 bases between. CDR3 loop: CSARDASGLGYNEQFF. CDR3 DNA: TGCAGTGCTAGAGACGCGTCGGGGCTAGGCTACAATGAGCAGTTCTTC.

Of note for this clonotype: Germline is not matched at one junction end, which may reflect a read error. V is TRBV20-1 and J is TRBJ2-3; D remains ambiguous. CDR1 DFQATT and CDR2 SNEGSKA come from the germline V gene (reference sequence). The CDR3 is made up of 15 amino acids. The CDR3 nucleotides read TGCAGTGCTAGCCGAGGATTCTACAGCACAGATTCGCAGTATTTT. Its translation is CSASRGFYSTDSQYF.

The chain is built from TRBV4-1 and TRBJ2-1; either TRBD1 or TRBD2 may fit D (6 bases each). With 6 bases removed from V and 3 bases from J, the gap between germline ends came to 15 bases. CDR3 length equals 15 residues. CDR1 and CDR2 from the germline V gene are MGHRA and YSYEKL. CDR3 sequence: CASRQGGTNYNEQFF. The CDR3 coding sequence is TGCGCCAGCAGACAGGGCGGGACAAACTACAATGAGCAGTTCTTC.

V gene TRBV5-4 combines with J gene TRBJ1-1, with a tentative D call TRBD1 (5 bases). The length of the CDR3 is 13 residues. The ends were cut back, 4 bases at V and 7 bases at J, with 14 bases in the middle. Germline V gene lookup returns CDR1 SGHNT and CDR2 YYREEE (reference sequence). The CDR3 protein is CASSPGDGGEAFF. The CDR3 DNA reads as TGTGCCAGCAGCCCCGGTGACGGGGGTGAAGCTTTCTTT. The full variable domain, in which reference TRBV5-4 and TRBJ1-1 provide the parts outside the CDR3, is ETGVTQSPTHLIKTRGQQVTLRCSSQSGHNTVSWYQQALGQGPQFIFQYYREEENGRGNFPPRFSGLQFPNYSSELNVNALELDDSALYLCASSPGDGGEAFFGQGTRLTVV.

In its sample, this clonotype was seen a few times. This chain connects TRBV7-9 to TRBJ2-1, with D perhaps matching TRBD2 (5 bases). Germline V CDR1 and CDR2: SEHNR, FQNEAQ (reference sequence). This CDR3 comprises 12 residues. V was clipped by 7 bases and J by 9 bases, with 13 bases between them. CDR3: CASTRTEGEQFF. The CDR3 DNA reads TGTGCCAGCACCCGGACTGAAGGTGAGCAGTTCTTC.